Following are 23 T cell receptor beta chains from one sample sequenced in a study of T cell clonotyping in hematopoietic cell transplantation. Here immunoSEQ multiplex PCR was the method, and the copy in TCRdb shows in-frame clones only, minus some. The table lists nearly 20,000 clones, around 85% of them singletons. What was sequenced was peripheral blood mononuclear cells. Receptor source: a man in his sixties in good health. Some clones in this sample may be carry-over from other donors' samples.

The chain couples TRBV10-3 to TRBJ2-1; 10 bases are a match to TRBD1. The germline V gene encodes CDR1 ENHRY and CDR2 SYGVKD. The V and J ends lost 6 bases and 7 bases, in that order; junction bases with no gene match: 9. The CDR3 runs to 15 residues. CDR3 nucleotide sequence: TGTGCCATCAGCTATGTTGGGACAGGGGTAAATGAGCAGTTCTTC. This encodes CAISYVGTGVNEQFF.

This chain joins TRBV6-5 and TRBJ1-2; D is undetermined. V was cut by 0 bases and J by 3 bases, with 11 bases left in between. CDR3 size: 15 residues. The germline V gene encodes CDR1 MNHEY and CDR2 SVGAGI. The DNA of the CDR3 is TGTGCCAGCAGTTACTCGATGGCGTTACACTATGGCTACACCTTC. It is translated as CASSYSMALHYGYTF.

The chain uses TRBV11-2 and TRBJ2-7; D gene unclear. The CDR3 spans 14 residues. CDR1 is SGHAT, CDR2 FQNNGV, per germline. The V end lost 3 bases, the J end lost 3 bases, and 12 bases lay between the germline ends. Written as DNA, the CDR3 is TGTGCCAGCAGCTTGGAAGCGACCGGCTACGAGCAGTACTTC. It yields the protein CASSLEATGYEQYF.

J is TRBJ2-7 and V is TRBV11-2; 8 bases agree with TRBD2. With 5 bases clipped from V and 2 bases from J, the junction kept 11 bases outside the gene matches. CDR1 and CDR2 from the germline V gene are SGHAT and FQNNGV. CDR3 length: 16 residues. CDR3 sequence: CASSPIGAGGTYEQYF. The CDR3 nucleotides read TGTGCCAGCAGCCCGATTGGGGCGGGGGGTACCTACGAGCAGTACTTC.

CDR3 sequence: CASSQRGQSTYEQYF. CDR3 DNA sequence: TGTGCCAGCAGCCAGAGGGGACAGTCGACCTACGAGCAGTACTTC. V is TRBV7-2 and J is TRBJ2-7, with 7 bases that match TRBD1. The CDR3 length is 15 residues. V shed 5 bases and J 2 bases; nucleotides not matched to a gene: 9. Germline assignment: CDR1 SGHTA and CDR2 FQGNSA.

This sequence joins TRBV6-5 and TRBJ1-1, with D perhaps TRBD1 (6 bases). The V end lost 4 bases, the J end lost 4 bases, and 10 bases lay between the germline ends. Germline assignment: CDR1 MNHEY and CDR2 SVGAGI. The length of the CDR3 is 13 residues. The CDR3 DNA sequence: TGTGCCAGCAGTTTTACAGGGACCACTGAAGCTTTCTTT. Residues: CASSFTGTTEAFF.

V usage is TRBV7-2 and J usage is TRBJ1-6, with 7 nucleotides matching TRBD1. Trimming took 5 bases from V and 2 from J; bases not matched to a gene: 12. The CDR3 spans 18 residues. From germline, CDR1 is SGHTA and CDR2 FQGNSA. The CDR3 nucleotides are TGTGCCAGCAGCCTCGGATCGGCAGGGGGGACCTATAATTCACCCCTCCACTTT. It specifies CASSLGSAGGTYNSPLHF.

Only a few counts were recorded for this clone. The chain uses TRBV11-2 and TRBJ2-3, with 9 bases identical to TRBD2. V dropped 5 bases and J dropped 11; count of bases not matched to a gene: 11. This CDR3 is built from 14 residues. The V gene's germline CDR1 is SGHAT and CDR2 FQNNGV. The CDR3 reads CASSPSGGLTRQYF. CDR3 in DNA: TGTGCCAGCAGCCCCAGCGGGGGGCTAACGAGGCAGTATTTT. Supplemented by reference TRBV11-2 and TRBJ2-3, the full variable domain reads EAGVAQSPRYKIIEKRQSVAFWCNPISGHATLYWYQQILGQGPKLLIQFQNNGVVDDSQLPKDRFSAERLKGVDSTLKIQPAKLEDSAVYLCASSPSGGLTRQYFGPGTRLTVL.

The chain recombines TRBV11-2 with TRBJ2-7; unclear D gene. CDR1 and CDR2 from the germline V gene are SGHAT and FQNNGV. This CDR3 region has 14 residues. The V end lost 4 bases, the J end lost 4 bases, and 14 bases lay between the germline ends. In DNA form, the CDR3 reads TGTGCCAGCAGCTCGCGTTTGGGTAAATACGAGCAGTACTTC. Its protein product is CASSSRLGKYEQYF.

This chain uses TRBV18 with TRBJ1-6; D gene unclear. V lost 3 bases and J 6 bases, leaving 6 bases between the germline ends. The germline V gene encodes CDR1 KGHSH and CDR2 LQKENI. The CDR3 totals 13 residues. CDR3 DNA sequence: TGTGCCAGCTCACCGCACTCTAATTCACCCCTCCACTTT. Its protein is CASSPHSNSPLHF.

The chain employs TRBV28 and TRBJ1-2; TRBD1 matches at 8 bases. This CDR3 comprises 16 residues. With 2 bases clipped from V and 2 bases from J, the junction kept 7 bases outside the gene matches. CDR1 and CDR2 from the germline V gene are MDHEN and SYDVKM. CDR3 sequence: CASSLRDRSTNYGYTF. As DNA, the CDR3 is TGTGCCAGCAGTTTACGGGACAGGTCGACCAACTATGGCTACACCTTC.

The gene calls are TRBV11-3 and TRBJ1-2; D is possibly TRBD1 (6 bases). Germline values: CDR1 SGHNT, CDR2 YENEEA. Trimming left V 3 bases short and J 7 bases short, with 15 bases between. The CDR3 spans 14 residues. The CDR3 region has the DNA TGTGCCAGCAGCTTTCGCAGGGGAGCGGCTGGCTACACCTTC. Translating gives CASSFRRGAAGYTF.

For the CDR3, the DNA is TGCGCCAGCAGCCAACTGGACAGTCCAGAACTAGGCTACACCTTC. Translation: CASSQLDSPELGYTF. The chain employs TRBV4-3 and TRBJ1-2; perhaps TRBD1 as D (6 bases). This CDR3 is built from 15 residues. From germline, CDR1 is LGHNA and CDR2 YSLEER. Trimming pared 2 bases from V and 8 bases from J, leaving 18 bases between.

The chain joins TRBV13 to TRBJ2-7, with D possibly being TRBD1 (5 bases). V gave up 5 bases and J gave up 0 bases, with 11 bases separating them. CDR1 is PRHDT, CDR2 FYEKMQ, per germline (reference sequence). CDR3 length: 14 amino acids. CDR3 nucleotides: TGTGCCAGCAGCCCATCCAGGGACTCCTACGAGCAGTACTTC. It specifies CASSPSRDSYEQYF.

This clone occurred once. The J gene is TRBJ1-1, the V gene TRBV7-2; the D gene is possibly TRBD1 (5 bases). The germline V gene encodes CDR1 SGHTA and CDR2 FQGNSA. V lost 5 bases and J 1 base, leaving 11 bases between the germline ends. CDR3 length: 14 residues. The CDR3 region is CASSLGGRNTEAFF. CDR3 DNA sequence: TGTGCCAGCAGCCTCGGGGGGAGGAACACTGAAGCTTTCTTT.

The rearrangement joins TRBV6-5 to TRBJ1-1; D not certain. Germline loops: CDR1 MNHEY, CDR2 SVGAGI. Trimming took off 0 bases at V and 1 base at J, with 9 bases between the two ends. The CDR3 contains 15 residues. The CDR3 sequence: CASSYSNTANTEAFF. In DNA, the CDR3 is TGTGCCAGCAGTTACTCGAATACAGCGAACACTGAAGCTTTCTTT.

The chain has TRBV5-6 and TRBJ2-5; the match to TRBD2 covers 11 bases. V shed 2 bases and J 4 bases; nucleotides not matched to a gene: 4. The V gene's germline CDR1 is SGHDT and CDR2 YYEEEE. The CDR3 is made up of 15 amino acids. The DNA for the CDR3 is TGTGCCAGCAGCTTACTAGCGGGAGAGCGAGAGACCCAGTACTTC. Its protein product is CASSLLAGERETQYF.

The chain recombines TRBV28 with TRBJ2-1; D is possibly TRBD2 (7 bases). Germline V lookup: CDR1 MDHEN, CDR2 SYDVKM. V lost 6 bases to trimming and J lost 2 bases, with 14 bases between them. CDR3 size: 15 residues. CDR3 protein: CASRPGGRTYNEQFF. CDR3 DNA sequence: TGTGCCAGCAGGCCGGGGGGCCGGACCTACAATGAGCAGTTCTTC.

V gene TRBV28 combines with J gene TRBJ2-5; no reliable D call. The germline V and J ends were trimmed by 6 bases and 1 base, with 15 bases remaining between them. Germline CDR1 reads MDHEN; CDR2 reads SYDVKM. This CDR3 spans 15 amino acids. This chain's CDR3 is CASRFTGAIQETQYF. DNA of the CDR3: TGTGCCAGCAGATTTACCGGTGCAATCCAAGAGACCCAGTACTTC.

J is TRBJ2-5 and V is TRBV2, with D possibly matching TRBD1 (5 bases). CDR1 and CDR2 (germline): SNHLY, FYNNEI. The CDR3 is 11 amino acids. Between the trimmed V and J ends, which lost 6 bases and 3 bases, there was a span of 5 bases. CDR3 amino acids: CASRGEETQYF. Here the CDR3 DNA reads TGTGCCAGCAGAGGGGAAGAGACCCAGTACTTC.

This chain joins TRBV5-1 and TRBJ1-6, with TRBD1 matching 7 bases. The CDR3 covers 18 residues. The germline CDR1 and CDR2 sequences are SGHRS and YFSETQ. Trimming removed 1 base from V and 0 bases from J; junction bases left unmatched: 7. The CDR3 loop reads CASSLLSGTASYNSPLHF. Written as DNA, the CDR3 is TGCGCCAGCAGCTTGCTGTCCGGGACAGCCTCCTATAATTCACCCCTCCACTTT.

This chain connects TRBV5-6 to TRBJ1-2, with D unresolved. V was cut by 0 bases and J by 6 bases, with 12 bases left in between. Germline V gene lookup returns CDR1 SGHDT and CDR2 YYEEEE. CDR3 length: 14 residues. This CDR3 is CASSLAGSRNGYTF. The CDR3 nucleotides are TGTGCCAGCAGCTTGGCGGGGTCGCGGAATGGCTACACCTTC. The full variable domain, with the rest looked up from reference TRBV5-6 and TRBJ1-2, is DAGVTQSPTHLIKTRGQQVTLRCSPKSGHDTVSWYQQALGQGPQFIFQYYEEEERQRGNFPDRFSGHQFPNYSSELNVNALLLGDSALYLCASSLAGSRNGYTFGSGTRLTVV.

This sequence joins TRBV7-6 and TRBJ2-6, with D tentatively TRBD1 (6 bases). The CDR3 spans 18 residues. CDR1 and CDR2 (germline): SGHVS, FNYEAQ. The germline V and J ends were trimmed by 4 bases and 0 bases, with 16 bases remaining between them. The CDR3 bases are TGTGCCAGCAGCTCCCCCCAGGGGACCGGCTCTGGGGCCAACGTCCTGACTTTC. As protein: CASSSPQGTGSGANVLTF.